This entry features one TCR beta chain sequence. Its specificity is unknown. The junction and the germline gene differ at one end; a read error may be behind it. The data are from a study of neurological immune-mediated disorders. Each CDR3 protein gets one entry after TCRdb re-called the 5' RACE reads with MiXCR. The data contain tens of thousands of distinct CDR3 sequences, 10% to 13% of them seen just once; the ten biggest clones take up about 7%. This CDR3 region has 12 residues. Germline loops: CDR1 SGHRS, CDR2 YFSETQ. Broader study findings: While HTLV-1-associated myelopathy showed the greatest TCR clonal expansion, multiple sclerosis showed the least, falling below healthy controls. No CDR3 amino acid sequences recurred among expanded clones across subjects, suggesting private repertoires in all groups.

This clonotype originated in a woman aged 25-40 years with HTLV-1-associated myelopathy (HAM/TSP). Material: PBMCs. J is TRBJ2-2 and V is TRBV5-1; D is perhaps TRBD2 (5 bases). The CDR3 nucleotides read TGCGCCACCACCACGAACACCTGGGAGCAGTTTTTT. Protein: CATTTNTWEQFF.